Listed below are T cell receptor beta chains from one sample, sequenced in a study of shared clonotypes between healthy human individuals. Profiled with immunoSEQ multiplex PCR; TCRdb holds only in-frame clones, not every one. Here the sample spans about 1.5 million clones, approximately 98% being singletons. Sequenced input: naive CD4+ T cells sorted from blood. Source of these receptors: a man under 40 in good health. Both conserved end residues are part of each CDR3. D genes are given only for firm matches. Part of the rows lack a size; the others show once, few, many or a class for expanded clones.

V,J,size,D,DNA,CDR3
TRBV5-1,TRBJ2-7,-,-,TGCGCCAGCAGCTTGCAGCCAGGAGGGGTCCACGAGCAGTACTTC,CASSLQPGGVHEQYF
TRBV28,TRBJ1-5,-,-,TGTGCCAGCAGTTTAAGGTGGGGGAGCAATCAGCCCCAGCATTTT,CASSLRWGSNQPQHF
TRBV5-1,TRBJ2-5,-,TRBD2,TGCGCCAGCAGATTCCCGGCTAGCGGGACTCAAGAGACCCAGTACTTC,CASRFPASGTQETQYF
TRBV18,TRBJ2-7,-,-,TGTGCCAGCTCACCCCCCGGGGTTCGGGACCCCTACGAGCAGTACTTC,CASSPPGVRDPYEQYF
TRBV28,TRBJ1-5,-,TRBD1,TGTGCCAGCAGAAAGGACAGGGAGGGCGGCAATCAGCCCCAGCATTTT,CASRKDREGGNQPQHF
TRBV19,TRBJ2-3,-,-,TGTGCCAGTAGACCGGGACACCGCACAGATACGCAGTATTTT,CASRPGHRTDTQYF
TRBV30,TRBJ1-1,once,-,TGTGCCTGGACTGAAGCTTTCTTT,CAWTEAFF
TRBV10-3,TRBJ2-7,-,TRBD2,TGTGCCATAAGTGATACAGCGGGAAGATACGAGCAGTACTTC,CAISDTAGRYEQYF
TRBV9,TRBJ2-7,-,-,TGTGCCAGCAGCGTAGGTGGTCGGGGGTACGAGCAGTACTTC,CASSVGGRGYEQYF
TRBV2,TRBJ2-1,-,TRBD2,TGTGCCAGCAGCGATCCTAGCGGGAGCTCCTACAATGAGCAGTTCTTC,CASSDPSGSSYNEQFF
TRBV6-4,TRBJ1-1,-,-,TGTGCCAGCAGTGAAGCTACAGGGTTGCAAGCTTTCTTT,CASSEATGLQAFF
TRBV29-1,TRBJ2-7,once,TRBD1,TGCAGCGTGGCCGGGACAGGAGCCTACGAGCAGTACTTC,CSVAGTGAYEQYF
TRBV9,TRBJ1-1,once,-,TGTGCCAGCAGCGTAGGACCGGGCGGCTCGAGTGGAGGTAGAGCTTTCTTT,CASSVGPGGSSGGRAFF
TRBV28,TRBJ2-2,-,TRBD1,TGTGCCAGCAGCCTGCTTGGGACAGGGGTCCTAAAAGGGGGGGAGCTGTTTTTT,CASSLLGTGVLKGGELFF
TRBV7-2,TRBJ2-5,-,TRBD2,TGTGCCAGCAGCGACCCATACCTAGCGGGAGGGCCTGAGGAGACCCAGTACTTC,CASSDPYLAGGPEETQYF
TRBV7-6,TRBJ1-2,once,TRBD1,TGTGCCAGCAGCAAAGACAGGGCCAACTATGGCTACACCTTC,CASSKDRANYGYTF
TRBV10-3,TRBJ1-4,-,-,TGTGCCATCAGTCCTAGAACAAATGAAAAACTGTTTTTT,CAISPRTNEKLFF